These T cell receptor beta chains were read from a single sample in a study of blood T cell repertoires in COVID-19. The protocol was immunoSEQ multiplex PCR, while the TCRdb copy is restricted to in-frame clones and leaves out a portion. Of tens of thousands of clones listed, approximately 90% were seen once; the top ten hold 1.5% to 2%. Input material: peripheral blood. The receptors shown here come from a man in his thirties or forties with acute or convalescent COVID-19. The CDR3 runs from the conserved cysteine through the conserved F or W. D genes are given only for firm matches. Where a row states a size, it is once, few, many or the class of an expanded clone; other rows omit it.

size	D	J	V	DNA	CDR3
NA	NA	TRBJ1-1	TRBV5-1	TGCGCCAGCAGCTATGACCAGGTCATGAACACTGAAGCTTTCTTT	CASSYDQVMNTEAFF
NA	NA	TRBJ1-1	TRBV29-1	TGCAGCGTCGCCAGCGGGAACACTGAAGCTTTCTTT	CSVASGNTEAFF
NA	TRBD1	TRBJ2-1	TRBV6-5	TGTGCCAGCAGAGGTCAGGGGGCTTTCAATGAGCAGTTCTTC	CASRGQGAFNEQFF
NA	NA	TRBJ1-1	TRBV18	TGTGCCAGCTCACCACTTGCGACAAACACTGAAGCTTTCTTT	CASSPLATNTEAFF
NA	NA	TRBJ1-3	TRBV10-3	TGTGCCTCTCACGGGGGGGGAACTGGAAACACCATATATTTT	CASHGGGTGNTIYF
NA	TRBD1	TRBJ1-2	TRBV7-2	TGTGCCAGCAGCCCGGACAGGGCTAGCGGCTATGGCTACACCTTC	CASSPDRASGYGYTF
once	TRBD2	TRBJ2-1	TRBV7-2	TGTGCCAGCCCCACGGGGACTAGCGGGAAGCAGTTCTTC	CASPTGTSGKQFF
NA	TRBD1	TRBJ1-5	TRBV29-1	TGCAGCGTTGAGAACAGGGGGATTCAGCCCCAGCATTTT	CSVENRGIQPQHF
NA	NA	TRBJ2-7	TRBV7-2	TGTGCCAGCAGCTTAGCAGGGGCTAGGTACCACGAGCAGTACTTC	CASSLAGARYHEQYF
NA	NA	TRBJ2-3	TRBV4-2	TGTGCCAGCAGCCAAGTATCAACGGTTTTGGATACGCAGTATTTT	CASSQVSTVLDTQYF
NA	NA	TRBJ1-2	TRBV3-1/TRBV3-2	TGTGCCAGCAGCCTACGGACACATGGCTACACCTTC	CASSLRTHGYTF
NA	NA	TRBJ2-7	TRBV5-5	TGTGCCAGCAGGTTTTCGGGGACAAGGGGGACCGAGCAGTACTTC	CASRFSGTRGTEQYF
NA	TRBD1	TRBJ1-1	TRBV5-1	TGCGCCAGCAGCCCGACTACAGGGGCGGAAGCTTTCTTT	CASSPTTGAEAFF
once	NA	TRBJ2-1	TRBV4-2	TGTGCCAGCAGCCAAGAAGGGGACTCCACCAATGATGAGCAGTTCTTC	CASSQEGDSTNDEQFF
NA	NA	TRBJ1-1	TRBV5-4	TGTGCCAGCAGCCAAGGCTCTATGGCGGTGAACACTGAAGCTTTCTTT	CASSQGSMAVNTEAFF
NA	NA	TRBJ1-5	TRBV25-1	TGTGCCAGCAGTGAATTAACGGGGCCCCAGCATTTT	CASSELTGPQHF
NA	TRBD1	TRBJ2-6	TRBV30	TGTGCCTGGAGTGTAGGGACAGCCTCTGGGGCCAACGTCCTGACTTTC	CAWSVGTASGANVLTF
NA	TRBD2	TRBJ2-3	TRBV9	TGTGCCAGCAGCAAAAGAGCGGGGGCCGTAGATACGCAGTATTTT	CASSKRAGAVDTQYF
NA	NA	TRBJ2-3	TRBV2	TGTGCCAGCAGCGACCGCCCGGGGGGCTGGACAGATACGCAGTATTTT	CASSDRPGGWTDTQYF
NA	NA	TRBJ1-2	TRBV30	TGTGCCTGGAGTGTACCAGGGTTTTATGGCTACACCTTC	CAWSVPGFYGYTF
NA	TRBD2	TRBJ2-7	TRBV27	TGTGCCAGCAGTTTAGGGACTAGCGGGAGACTACCCTACGAGCAGTACTTC	CASSLGTSGRLPYEQYF
few	NA	TRBJ2-7	TRBV5-1	TGCGCCAGCAGCTTGACAGGGCCCTACGAGCAGTACTTC	CASSLTGPYEQYF
NA	TRBD2	TRBJ2-3	TRBV14	TGTGCCAGCAGCCGTAGCGGGAGTACCACAGATACGCAGTATTTT	CASSRSGSTTDTQYF
NA	NA	TRBJ2-3	TRBV6-5	TGTGCCAGCAGGGGGACAAGGGGAGGGGATACGCAGTATTTT	CASRGTRGGDTQYF
NA	TRBD1	TRBJ2-7	TRBV4-1	TGCGCCAGCAGCCAAGGCAGCCTGGGGACAGCGCCCTACGAGCAGTACTTC	CASSQGSLGTAPYEQYF
NA	NA	TRBJ1-6	TRBV5-1	TGCGCCAGCAGCTTGGGGACAGTCGCCAATTCACCCCTCCACTTT	CASSLGTVANSPLHF
NA	TRBD2	TRBJ2-2	TRBV29-1	TGCAGCGTCCAACTAGCGGGAGGACCCGGGGAGCTGTTTTTT	CSVQLAGGPGELFF
NA	NA	TRBJ2-3	TRBV5-1	TGCGCCAGCAGCCCGCGGACAGAGTGGTTCGCAGATACGCAGTATTTT	CASSPRTEWFADTQYF
NA	NA	TRBJ1-3	TRBV12-3/TRBV12-4	TGTGCCAGCAGTCCTCGAGACACCATATATTTT	CASSPRDTIYF
once	NA	TRBJ2-1	TRBV6-6	TGTGCCAGCACGGCACTAAACAATGAGCAGTTCTTC	CASTALNNEQFF
NA	TRBD1	TRBJ1-5	TRBV30	TGTGCCTGGAGCGCCAACAGGGGCCCTCAGCCCCAGCATTTT	CAWSANRGPQPQHF
few	TRBD1	TRBJ2-7	TRBV19	TGTGCCAGCAAACCCAAAACCGGGACAGGCGCCTACGAGCAGTACTTC	CASKPKTGTGAYEQYF
NA	NA	TRBJ2-5	TRBV6-5	TGTGCCAGCAGTAATAGAGTTCCAGAGACCCAGTACTTC	CASSNRVPETQYF
NA	NA	TRBJ1-2	TRBV4-2	TGTGCCAGCAGCCAAGATATAGGGGATGGCTACACCTTC	CASSQDIGDGYTF
NA	TRBD2	TRBJ2-3	TRBV3-1/TRBV3-2	TGTGCCAGCAGCCCTAGCGGCCCCACAGATACGCAGTATTTT	CASSPSGPTDTQYF
NA	NA	TRBJ1-6	TRBV2	TGTGCCAGCAGTTGGGGGGAAGCAAATTCACCCCTCCACTTT	CASSWGEANSPLHF
NA	NA	TRBJ1-2	TRBV6-6	TGTGCCAGCAGTCCCGACAGGTCCTATGGCTACACCTTC	CASSPDRSYGYTF
NA	TRBD1	TRBJ1-2	TRBV29-1	TGCAGCGCGGGGGGACAGGGGGACCATGGCTACACCTTC	CSAGGQGDHGYTF
NA	TRBD2	TRBJ2-2	TRBV7-9	TGTGCCAGCAGCTTAGGAAGCGGGGGGACCACCGGGGAGCTGTTTTTT	CASSLGSGGTTGELFF
NA	TRBD1	TRBJ1-6	TRBV5-1	TGCGCCAGCAGCTCGACAGGGGGATCGGGTAATTCACCCCTCCACTTT	CASSSTGGSGNSPLHF